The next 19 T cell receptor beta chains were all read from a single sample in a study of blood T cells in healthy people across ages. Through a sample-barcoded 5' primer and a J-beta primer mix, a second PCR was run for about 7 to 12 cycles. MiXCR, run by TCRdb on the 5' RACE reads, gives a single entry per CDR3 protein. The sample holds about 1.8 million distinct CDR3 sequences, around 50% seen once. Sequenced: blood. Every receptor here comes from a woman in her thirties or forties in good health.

CDR3: CASSLRGHNEQFF. CDR3 DNA: TGTGCCAGCAGCTTACGAGGGCACAATGAGCAGTTCTTC. The V call is TRBV7-9, the J call TRBJ2-1; perhaps TRBD2 as D (5 bases). This CDR3 is 13 amino acids long. Germline CDR1 reads SEHNR; CDR2 reads FQNEAQ (reference sequence). Deletions cut 2 bases from V and 5 bases from J, with 7 bases between.

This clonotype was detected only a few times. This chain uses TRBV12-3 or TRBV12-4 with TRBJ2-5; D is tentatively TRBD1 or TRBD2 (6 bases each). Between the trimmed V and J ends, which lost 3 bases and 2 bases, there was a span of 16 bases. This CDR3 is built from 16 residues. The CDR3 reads CASSFGWRGVQETQYF. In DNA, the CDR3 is TGTGCCAGCAGTTTCGGGTGGAGGGGGGTTCAAGAGACCCAGTACTTC.

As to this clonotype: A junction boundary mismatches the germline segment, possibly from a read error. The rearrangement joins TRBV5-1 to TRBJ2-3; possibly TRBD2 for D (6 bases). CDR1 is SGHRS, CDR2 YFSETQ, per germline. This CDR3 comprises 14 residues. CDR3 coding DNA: TGCGCCAGCAGCTCTGGAGGGCCCACAGATACGCAGTGTTTT. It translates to CASSSGGPTDTQCF.

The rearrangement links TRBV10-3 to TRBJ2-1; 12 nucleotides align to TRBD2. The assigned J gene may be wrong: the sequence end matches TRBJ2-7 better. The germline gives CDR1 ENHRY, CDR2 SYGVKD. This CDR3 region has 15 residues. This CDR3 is CAISRGLAGTYEQYF. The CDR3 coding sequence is TGTGCCATCAGCCGAGGACTAGCGGGGACCTACGAGCAGTACTTC.

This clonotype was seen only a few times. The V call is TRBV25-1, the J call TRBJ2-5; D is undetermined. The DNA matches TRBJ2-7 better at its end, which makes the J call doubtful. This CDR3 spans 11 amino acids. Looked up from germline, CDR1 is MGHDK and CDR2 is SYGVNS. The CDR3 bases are TGTGCCAGCACTCAGGATTACGAGCAGTACTTC. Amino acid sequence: CASTQDYEQYF.

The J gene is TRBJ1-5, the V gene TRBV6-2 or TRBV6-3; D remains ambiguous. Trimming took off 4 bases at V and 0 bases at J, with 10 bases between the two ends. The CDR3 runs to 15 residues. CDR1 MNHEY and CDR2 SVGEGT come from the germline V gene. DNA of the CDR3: TGTGCCAGCAGTTTCGGCAGTCATAGCAATCAGCCCCAGCATTTT. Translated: CASSFGSHSNQPQHF.

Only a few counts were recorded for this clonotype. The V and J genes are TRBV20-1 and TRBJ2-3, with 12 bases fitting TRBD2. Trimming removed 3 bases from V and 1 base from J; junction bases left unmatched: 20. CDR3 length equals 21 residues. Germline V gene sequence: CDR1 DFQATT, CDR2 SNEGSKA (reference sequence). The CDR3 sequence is CSARPLRAVSSGGERTDTQYF. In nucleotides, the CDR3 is TGCAGTGCTAGGCCCTTAAGGGCAGTGTCTAGCGGGGGGGAGCGCACAGATACGCAGTATTTT.

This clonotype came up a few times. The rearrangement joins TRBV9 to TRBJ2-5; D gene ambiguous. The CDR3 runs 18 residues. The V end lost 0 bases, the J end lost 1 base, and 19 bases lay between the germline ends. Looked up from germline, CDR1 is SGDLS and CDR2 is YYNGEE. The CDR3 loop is CASSVEGRPDPFQETQYF. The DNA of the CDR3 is TGTGCCAGCAGCGTAGAAGGTAGACCCGACCCCTTCCAAGAGACCCAGTACTTC.

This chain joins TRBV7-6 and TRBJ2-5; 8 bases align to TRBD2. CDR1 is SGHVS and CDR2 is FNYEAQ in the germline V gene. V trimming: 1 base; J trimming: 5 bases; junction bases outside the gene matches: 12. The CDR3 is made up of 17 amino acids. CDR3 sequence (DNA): TGTGCCAGCAGCTTAGGTCTGCAGCGGGGGCTTCGGGAGACCCAGTACTTC. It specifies CASSLGLQRGLRETQYF.

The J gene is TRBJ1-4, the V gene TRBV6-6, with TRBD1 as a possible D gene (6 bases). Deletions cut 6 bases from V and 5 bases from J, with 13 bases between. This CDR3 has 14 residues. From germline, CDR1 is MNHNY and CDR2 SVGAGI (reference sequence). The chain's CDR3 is CASSDRSGNEKLFF. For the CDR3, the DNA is TGTGCCAGCAGCGACAGGTCGGGGAATGAAAAACTGTTTTTT.

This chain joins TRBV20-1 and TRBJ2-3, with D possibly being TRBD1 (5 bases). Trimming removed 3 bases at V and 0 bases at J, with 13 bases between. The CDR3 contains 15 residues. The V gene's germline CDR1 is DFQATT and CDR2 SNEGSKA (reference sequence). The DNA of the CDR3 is TGCAGTGCTAGTGGACACCTCCCAAGCACAGATACGCAGTATTTT. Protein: CSASGHLPSTDTQYF.

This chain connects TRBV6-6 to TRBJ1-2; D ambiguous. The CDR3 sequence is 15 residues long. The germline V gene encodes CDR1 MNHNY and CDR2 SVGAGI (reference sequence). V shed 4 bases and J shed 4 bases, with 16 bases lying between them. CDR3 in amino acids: CASSSFDTTSYGYTF. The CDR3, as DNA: TGTGCCAGCAGTTCCTTCGACACGACTAGCTATGGCTACACCTTC.

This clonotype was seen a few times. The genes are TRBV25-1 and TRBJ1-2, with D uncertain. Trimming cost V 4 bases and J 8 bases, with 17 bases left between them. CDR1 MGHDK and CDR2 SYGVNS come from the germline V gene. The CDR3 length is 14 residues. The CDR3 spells CASSARTGQRGYTF. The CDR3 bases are TGTGCCAGCAGTGCCCGGACGGGTCAGAGAGGCTACACCTTC.

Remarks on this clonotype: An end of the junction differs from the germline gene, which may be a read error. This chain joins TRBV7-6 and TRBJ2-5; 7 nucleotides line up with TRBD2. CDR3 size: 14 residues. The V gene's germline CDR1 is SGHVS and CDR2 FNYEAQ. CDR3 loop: CASQVGGSMETHYF. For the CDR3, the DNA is TGTGCCAGCCAGGTCGGGGGGTCAATGGAGACCCATTACTTC.

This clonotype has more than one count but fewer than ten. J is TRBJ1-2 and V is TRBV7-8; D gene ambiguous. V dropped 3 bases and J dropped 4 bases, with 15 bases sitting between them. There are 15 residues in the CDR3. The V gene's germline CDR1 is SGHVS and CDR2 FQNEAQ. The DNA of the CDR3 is TGTGCCAGCAGCTTGATGGGGTCGGGGATCTATGGCTACACCTTC. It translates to CASSLMGSGIYGYTF.

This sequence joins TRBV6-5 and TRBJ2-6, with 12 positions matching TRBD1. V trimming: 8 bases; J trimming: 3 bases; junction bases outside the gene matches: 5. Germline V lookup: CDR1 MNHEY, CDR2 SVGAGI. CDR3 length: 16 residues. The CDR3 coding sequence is TGTGCCAGCGGAAGGGACAGGGGGCTTGGGGCCAACGTCCTGACTTTC. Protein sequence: CASGRDRGLGANVLTF.

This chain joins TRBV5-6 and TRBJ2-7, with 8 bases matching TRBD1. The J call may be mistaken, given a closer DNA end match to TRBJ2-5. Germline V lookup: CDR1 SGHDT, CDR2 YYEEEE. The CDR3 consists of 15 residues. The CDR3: CASSFAGQGEETQYF. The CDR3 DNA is TGTGCCAGCAGCTTCGCTGGACAGGGAGAAGAGACCCAGTACTTC.

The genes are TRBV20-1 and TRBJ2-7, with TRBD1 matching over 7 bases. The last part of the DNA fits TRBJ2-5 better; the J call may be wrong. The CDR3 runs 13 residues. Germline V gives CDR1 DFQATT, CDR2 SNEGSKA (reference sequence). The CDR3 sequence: CSATDRVWETQYF. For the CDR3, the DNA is TGCAGTGCTACCGACAGGGTCTGGGAGACCCAGTACTTC.

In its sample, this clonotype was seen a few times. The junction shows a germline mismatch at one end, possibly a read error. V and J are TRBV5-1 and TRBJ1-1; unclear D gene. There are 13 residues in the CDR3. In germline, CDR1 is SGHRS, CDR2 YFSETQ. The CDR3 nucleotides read TGTGCCAGCAGCTTTAACCGGAACACTGAAGCTTTCTTT. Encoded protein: CASSFNRNTEAFF.